This T cell receptor beta chain was captured by sequencing in a study of healthy donors' naive CD4 and CD8 T cells. Each TCR library used 400 to 600 ng of total RNA and a linear amplification protocol. TCRdb re-analysed the reads in MiXCR, keeping a single row per CDR3 protein. The sample lists 200,000 or so distinct CDR3 sequences; around three quarters were seen once. V was clipped by 7 bases and J by 0 bases, with 6 bases between them. In germline, CDR1 is SQVTM, CDR2 ANQGSEA. The length of the CDR3 is 11 residues. Sequencing was carried out using naive CD4+ and CD8+ T cells sorted from blood, pooled from several donors. The clonotype originates from a pool of human donors in good health; the sample pools cells from several healthy donors. The chain uses TRBV29-1 and TRBJ1-1; D ambiguous. The CDR3 nucleotides are TGCAGCGGGGAGGTGAACACTGAAGCTTTCTTT. Protein product: CSGEVNTEAFF.